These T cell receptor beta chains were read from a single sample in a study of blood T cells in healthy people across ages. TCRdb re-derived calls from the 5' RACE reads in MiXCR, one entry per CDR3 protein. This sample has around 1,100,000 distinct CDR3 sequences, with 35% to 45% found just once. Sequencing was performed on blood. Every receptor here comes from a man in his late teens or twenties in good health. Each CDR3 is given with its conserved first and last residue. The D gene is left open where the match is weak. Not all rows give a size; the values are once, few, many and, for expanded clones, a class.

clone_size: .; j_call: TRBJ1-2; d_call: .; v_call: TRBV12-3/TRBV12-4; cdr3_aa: CASSFPPTRSGYTF; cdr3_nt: TGTGCCAGCAGTTTCCCTCCCACACGGTCTGGCTACACCTTC
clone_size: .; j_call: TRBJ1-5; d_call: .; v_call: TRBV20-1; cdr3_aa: CGQSTGVLVGNQPQHF; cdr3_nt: TGCGGACAAAGTACGGGTGTTCTGGTGGGCAATCAGCCCCAGCATTTT
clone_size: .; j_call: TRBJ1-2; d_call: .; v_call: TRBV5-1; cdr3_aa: CASSLEGTASPGRYGYTF; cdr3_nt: TGCGCCAGCAGCTTGGAAGGAACGGCTTCCCCAGGACGCTATGGCTACACCTTC
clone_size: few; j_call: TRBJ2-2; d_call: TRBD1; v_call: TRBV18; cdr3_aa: CASSPQQGASRTTGELFF; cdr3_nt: TGTGCCAGCTCACCCCAACAGGGGGCATCTCGAACAACCGGGGAGCTGTTTTTT
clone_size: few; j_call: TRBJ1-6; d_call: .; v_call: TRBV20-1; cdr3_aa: CSARDQEDWSNSPLHF; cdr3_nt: TGCAGTGCTAGAGATCAGGAGGACTGGTCCAATTCACCCCTCCACTTT
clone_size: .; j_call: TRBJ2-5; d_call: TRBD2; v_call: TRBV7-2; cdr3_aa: CASSLIAGVNEQYF; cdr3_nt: TGTGCCAGCAGCTTAATAGCGGGAGTGAATGAGCAGTACTTC
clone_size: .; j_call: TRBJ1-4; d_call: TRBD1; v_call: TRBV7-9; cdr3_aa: CASSPTTGEGTNEKLFF; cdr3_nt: TGTGCCAGCAGCCCCACTACAGGGGAGGGAACTAATGAAAAACTGTTTTTT
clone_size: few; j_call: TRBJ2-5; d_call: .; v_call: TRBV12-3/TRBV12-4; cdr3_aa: CASSLRGYGRDTNMGTQYF; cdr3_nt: TGTGCCAGCAGTTTAAGAGGTTATGGTCGGGACACCAATATGGGGACCCAGTACTTC
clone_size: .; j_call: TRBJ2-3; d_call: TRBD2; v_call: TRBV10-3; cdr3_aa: CAISGSSGGPTDTQYF; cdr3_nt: TGTGCCATCAGTGGTTCTAGCGGGGGGCCCACAGATACGCAGTATTTT
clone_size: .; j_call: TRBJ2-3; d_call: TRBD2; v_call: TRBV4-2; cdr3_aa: CASSQDPSGGQLTDTQYF; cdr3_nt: TGTGCCAGCAGCCAAGATCCCAGCGGGGGCCAACTCACAGATACGCAGTATTTT
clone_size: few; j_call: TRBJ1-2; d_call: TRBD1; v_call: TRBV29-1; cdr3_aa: CSAGQGMDYGYTF; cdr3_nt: TGCAGCGCCGGACAGGGAATGGACTATGGCTACACCTTC
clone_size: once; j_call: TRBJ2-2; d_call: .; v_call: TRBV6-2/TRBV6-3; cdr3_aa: CAGRASSTGELFF; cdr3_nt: TGTGCCGGCCGTGCCTCGAGCACTGGGGAGCTGTTTTTT
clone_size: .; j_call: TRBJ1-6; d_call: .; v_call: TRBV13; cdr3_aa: CASSSLSGPRAKDSPLHF; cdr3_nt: TGTGCCAGCAGCTCCTTATCCGGGCCGAGAGCCAAGGATTCACCCCTCCACTTT
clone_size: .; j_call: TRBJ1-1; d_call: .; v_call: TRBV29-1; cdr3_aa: CSVPHVGDQAFF; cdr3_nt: TGCAGCGTTCCGCATGTTGGGGACCAAGCTTTCTTT
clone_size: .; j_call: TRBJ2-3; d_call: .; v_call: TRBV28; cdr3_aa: CASSLPTGSNTQYF; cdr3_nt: TGTGCCAGCAGCCTACCAACAGGGTCAAATACGCAGTATTTT
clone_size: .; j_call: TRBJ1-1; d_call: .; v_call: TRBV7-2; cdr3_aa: CASSLALMNTEAFF; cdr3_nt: TGTGCCAGCAGCTTAGCGCTAATGAACACTGAAGCTTTCTTT
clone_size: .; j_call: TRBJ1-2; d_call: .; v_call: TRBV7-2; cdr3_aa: CASSSGVVYGYTF; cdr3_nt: TGTGCCAGCAGCTCAGGGGTTGTATATGGCTACACCTTC
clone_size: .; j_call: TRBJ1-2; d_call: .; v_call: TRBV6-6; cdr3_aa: CASSYSTANNYGYTF; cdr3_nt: TGTGCCAGCAGTTACTCGACAGCCAACAACTATGGCTACACCTTC
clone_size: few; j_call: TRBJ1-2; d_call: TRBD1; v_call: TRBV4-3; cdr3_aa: CASSQVKGANYGYTF; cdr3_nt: TGCGCCAGCAGCCAAGTGAAGGGGGCCAACTATGGCTACACCTTC
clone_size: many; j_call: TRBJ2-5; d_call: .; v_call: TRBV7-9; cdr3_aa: CASSLGDRYQETQYF; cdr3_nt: TGTGCCAGCAGCTTAGGAGATCGGTACCAAGAGACCCAGTACTTC
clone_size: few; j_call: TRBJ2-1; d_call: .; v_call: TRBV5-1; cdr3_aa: CASSSGPQKNEQFF; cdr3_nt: TGCGCCAGCAGCTCGGGGCCCCAAAAAAATGAGCAGTTCTTC
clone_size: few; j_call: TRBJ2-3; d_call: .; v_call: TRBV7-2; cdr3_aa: CASRYRHGGWTDTQYF; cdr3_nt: TGTGCCAGCAGATACCGACACGGGGGATGGACAGATACGCAGTATTTT
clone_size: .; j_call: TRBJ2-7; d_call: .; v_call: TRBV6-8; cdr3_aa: CASSYSSASARGNVYEQYF; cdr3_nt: TGTGCCAGCAGTTACTCGAGTGCCTCAGCCAGGGGCAACGTCTACGAGCAGTACTTC
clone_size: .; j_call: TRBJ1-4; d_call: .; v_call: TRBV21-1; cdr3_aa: CASSFPTTNEKLFF; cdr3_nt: TGTGCCAGCAGCTTCCCTACAACTAATGAAAAACTGTTTTTT
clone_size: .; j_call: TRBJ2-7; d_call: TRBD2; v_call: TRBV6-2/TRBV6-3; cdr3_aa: CASSYRSGRPRYNEQYF; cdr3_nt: TGTGCCAGCAGTTACCGGAGCGGGAGGCCCCGGTACAATGAGCAGTACTTC
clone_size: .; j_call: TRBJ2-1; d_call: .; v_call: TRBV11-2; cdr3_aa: CASSAARLGAYNEQFF; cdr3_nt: TGTGCCAGCAGCGCCGCAAGACTGGGGGCCTACAATGAGCAGTTCTTC
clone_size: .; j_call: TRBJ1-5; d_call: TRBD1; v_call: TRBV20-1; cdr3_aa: CSASRGTGEQPQHF; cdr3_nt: TGCAGTGCTAGTCGGGGGACAGGAGAACAGCCCCAGCATTTT